The subject of this entry is one TCR beta chain. Its matching antigen is unknown. These data originate in a study of beta chain features in type 1 diabetes. The germline V gene has CDR1 LNHNV and CDR2 YYDKDF (reference sequence). V lost 5 bases and J 6 bases, leaving 8 bases between the germline ends. CDR3 size: 11 residues. The whole isolated RNA underwent reverse transcription, so sequencing captured expressed TCRB transcripts. The method was immunoSEQ multiplex PCR; TCRdb's version includes in-frame clones alone and lacks a portion of them. The table records 300,000 to 450,000 clones, roughly a fifth of them present only once. Whole-study findings and limits: When VDJ junctions were examined, type 1 diabetes patients showed fewer insertions and more deletions. The question of HLA type influencing TCRB rearrangement was one that remained unresolved here.

Sorting with CD45RO/CCR7/CD25/CD127/CD95/CD27 yielded naive, central memory, regulatory and stem-like memory CD4+ cells. V and J are TRBV15 and TRBJ2-7; TRBD2 might be the D (5 bases). The sequence was obtained from a woman aged 18-29 years in good health. Sequences were obtained from naive CD4+ T cells from blood. In DNA form, the CDR3 reads TGTGCCACCAGCCGCGAGGGCGAGCAGTACTTC. This sequence encodes CATSREGEQYF. The full variable domain, rest sourced from reference TRBV15 and TRBJ2-7, is DAMVIQNPRYQVTQFGKPVTLSCSQTLNHNVMYWYQQKSSQAPKLLFHYYDKDFNNEADTPDNFQSRRPNTSFCFLDIRSPGLGDTAMYLCATSREGEQYFGPGTRLTVT.